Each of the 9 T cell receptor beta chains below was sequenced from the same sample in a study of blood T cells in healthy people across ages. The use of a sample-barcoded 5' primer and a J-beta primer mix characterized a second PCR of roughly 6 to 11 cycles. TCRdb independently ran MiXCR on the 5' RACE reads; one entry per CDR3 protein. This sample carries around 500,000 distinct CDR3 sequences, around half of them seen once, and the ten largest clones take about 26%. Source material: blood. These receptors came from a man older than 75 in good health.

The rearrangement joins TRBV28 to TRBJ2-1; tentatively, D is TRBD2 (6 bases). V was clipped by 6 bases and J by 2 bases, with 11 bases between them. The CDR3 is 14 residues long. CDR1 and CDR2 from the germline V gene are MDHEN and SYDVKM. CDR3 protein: CASRGGPPYNEQFF. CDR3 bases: TGTGCCAGCAGGGGGGGACCCCCCTACAATGAGCAGTTCTTC.

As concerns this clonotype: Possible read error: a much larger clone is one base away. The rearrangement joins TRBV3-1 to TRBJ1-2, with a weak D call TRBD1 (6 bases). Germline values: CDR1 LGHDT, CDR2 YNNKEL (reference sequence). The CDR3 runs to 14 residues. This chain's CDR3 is CTSSLQGQANGYTF. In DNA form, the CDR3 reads TGTACCAGCAGCCTCCAGGGGCAGGCGAATGGCTACACCTTC.

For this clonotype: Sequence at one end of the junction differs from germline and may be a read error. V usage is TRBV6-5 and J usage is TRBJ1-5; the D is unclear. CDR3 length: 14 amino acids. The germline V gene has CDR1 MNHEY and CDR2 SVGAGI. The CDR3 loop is CASSATIGNQPRHF. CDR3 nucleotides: TGTGCCAGCAGTGCAACTATAGGCAATCAGCCCCGGCATTTT.

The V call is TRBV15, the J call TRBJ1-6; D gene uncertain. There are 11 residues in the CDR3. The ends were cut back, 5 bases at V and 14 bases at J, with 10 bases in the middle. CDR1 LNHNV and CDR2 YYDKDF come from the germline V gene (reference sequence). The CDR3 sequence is CATSGGSTLHF. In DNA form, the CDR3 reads TGTGCCACCAGCGGAGGGTCGACCCTCCACTTT.

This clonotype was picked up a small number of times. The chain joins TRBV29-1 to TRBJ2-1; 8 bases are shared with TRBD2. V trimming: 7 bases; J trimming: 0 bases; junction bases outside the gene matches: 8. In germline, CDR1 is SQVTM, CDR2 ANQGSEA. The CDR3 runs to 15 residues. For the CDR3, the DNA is TGCAGCGCTACCGGGACTAGTTTCTCCTACAATGAGCAGTTCTTC. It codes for CSATGTSFSYNEQFF.

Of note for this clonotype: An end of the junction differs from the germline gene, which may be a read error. The CDR3 coding sequence is TGTGCCAGCAACCGCGACCTCGGGGGGTTAGAGATCCAGTACTTC. Translated: CASNRDLGGLEIQYF. The J gene is TRBJ2-5, the V gene TRBV7-2; 7 bases map to TRBD2. The CDR3 sequence is 15 residues long. Germline loops: CDR1 SGHTA, CDR2 FQGNSA.

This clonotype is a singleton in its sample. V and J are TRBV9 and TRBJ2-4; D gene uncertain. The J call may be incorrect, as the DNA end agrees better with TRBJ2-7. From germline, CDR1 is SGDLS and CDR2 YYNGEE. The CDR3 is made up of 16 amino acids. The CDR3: CASSGSPTNPRYEQYF. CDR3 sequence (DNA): TGTGCCAGCAGCGGCTCCCCGACCAACCCACGCTACGAGCAGTACTTC.

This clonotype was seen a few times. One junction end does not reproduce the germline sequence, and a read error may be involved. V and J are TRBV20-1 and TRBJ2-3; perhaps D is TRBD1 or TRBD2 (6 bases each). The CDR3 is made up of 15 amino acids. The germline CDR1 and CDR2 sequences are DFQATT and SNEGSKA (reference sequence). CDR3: CSARVGGFGTDTQYF. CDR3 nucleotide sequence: TGCAGTGCTAGAGTGGGGGGCTTCGGCACAGATACTCAGTATTTT.

CDR3 DNA: TGTGCCAGCAGCCCCTTTGGGGCAGTGACGACTGAAGCTTTCTTT. Amino acid sequence: CASSPFGAVTTEAFF. This chain joins TRBV7-2 and TRBJ1-1, with D tentatively TRBD1 (5 bases). Trimming stripped 5 bases from V and 5 bases from J, with 18 bases between. CDR1 is SGHTA and CDR2 is FQGNSA in the germline V gene. This CDR3 comprises 15 residues.